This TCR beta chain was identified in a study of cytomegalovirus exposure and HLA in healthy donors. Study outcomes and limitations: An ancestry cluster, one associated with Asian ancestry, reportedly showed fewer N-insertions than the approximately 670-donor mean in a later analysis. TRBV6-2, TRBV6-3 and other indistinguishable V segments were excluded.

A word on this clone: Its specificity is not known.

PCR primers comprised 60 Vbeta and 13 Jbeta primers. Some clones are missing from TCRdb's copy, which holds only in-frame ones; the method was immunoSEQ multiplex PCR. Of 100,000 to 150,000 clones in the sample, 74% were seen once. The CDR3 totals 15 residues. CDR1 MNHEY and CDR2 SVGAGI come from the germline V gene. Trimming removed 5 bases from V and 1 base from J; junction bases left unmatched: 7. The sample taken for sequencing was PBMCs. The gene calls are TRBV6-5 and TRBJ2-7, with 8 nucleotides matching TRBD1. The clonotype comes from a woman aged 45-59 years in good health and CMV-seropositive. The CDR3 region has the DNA TGTGCCAGCAGTAGGGACAGGCAGAATTCCTACGAGCAGTACTTC. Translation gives CASSRDRQNSYEQYF.